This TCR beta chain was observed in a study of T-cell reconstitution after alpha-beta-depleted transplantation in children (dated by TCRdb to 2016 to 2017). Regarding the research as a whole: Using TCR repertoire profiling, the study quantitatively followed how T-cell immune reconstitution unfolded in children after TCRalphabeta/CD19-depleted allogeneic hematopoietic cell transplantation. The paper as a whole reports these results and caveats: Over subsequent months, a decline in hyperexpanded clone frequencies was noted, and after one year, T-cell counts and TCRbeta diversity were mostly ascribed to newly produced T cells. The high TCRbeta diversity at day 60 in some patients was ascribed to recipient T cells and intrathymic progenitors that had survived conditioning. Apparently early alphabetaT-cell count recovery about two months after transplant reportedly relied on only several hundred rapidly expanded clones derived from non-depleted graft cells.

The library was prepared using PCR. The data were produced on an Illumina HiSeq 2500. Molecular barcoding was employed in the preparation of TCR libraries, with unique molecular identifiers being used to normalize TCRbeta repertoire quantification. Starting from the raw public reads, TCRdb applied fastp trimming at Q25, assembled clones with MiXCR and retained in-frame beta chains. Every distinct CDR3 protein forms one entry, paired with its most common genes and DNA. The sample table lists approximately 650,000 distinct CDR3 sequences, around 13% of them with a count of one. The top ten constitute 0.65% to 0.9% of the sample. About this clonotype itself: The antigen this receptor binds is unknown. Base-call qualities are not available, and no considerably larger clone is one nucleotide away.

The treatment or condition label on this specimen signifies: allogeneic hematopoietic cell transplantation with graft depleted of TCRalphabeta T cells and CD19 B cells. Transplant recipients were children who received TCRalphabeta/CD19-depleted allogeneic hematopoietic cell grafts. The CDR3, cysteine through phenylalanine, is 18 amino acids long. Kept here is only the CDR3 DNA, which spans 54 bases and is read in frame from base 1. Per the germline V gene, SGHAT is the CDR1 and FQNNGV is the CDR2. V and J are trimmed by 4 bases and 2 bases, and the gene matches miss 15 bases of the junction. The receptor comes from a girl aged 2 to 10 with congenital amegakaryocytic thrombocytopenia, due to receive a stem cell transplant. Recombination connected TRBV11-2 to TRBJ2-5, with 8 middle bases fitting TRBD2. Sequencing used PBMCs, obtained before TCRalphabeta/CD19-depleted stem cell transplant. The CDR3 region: CASSWPQWLAGLQETQYF. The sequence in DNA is TGTGCCAGCAGCTGGCCCCAGTGGCTAGCGGGCCTTCAAGAGACCCAGTACTTC.